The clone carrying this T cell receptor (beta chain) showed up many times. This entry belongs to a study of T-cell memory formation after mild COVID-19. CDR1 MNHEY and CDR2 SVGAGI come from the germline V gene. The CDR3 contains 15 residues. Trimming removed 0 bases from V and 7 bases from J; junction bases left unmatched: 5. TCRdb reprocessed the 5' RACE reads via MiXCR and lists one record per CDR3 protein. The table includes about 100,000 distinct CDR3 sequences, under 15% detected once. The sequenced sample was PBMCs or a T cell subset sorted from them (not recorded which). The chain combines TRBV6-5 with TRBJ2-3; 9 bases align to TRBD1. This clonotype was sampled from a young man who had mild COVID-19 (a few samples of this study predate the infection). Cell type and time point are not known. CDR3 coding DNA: TGTGCCAGCAGTTACTCAACAGGGGGCGTGAATACGCAGTATTTT. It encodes CASSYSTGGVNTQYF.